One sample yielded the 3 T cell receptor beta chains listed below, sequenced in a study of Graves' ophthalmopathy and Graves' hyperthyroidism. RNA transcripts yielded amplified TCR beta CDR3 regions. Amplification began with first-round RT-PCR using HTBI primers, then second-round multiplex PCR was performed. MiXCR, applied by TCRdb to the multiplex PCR reads, yields one record per CDR3 protein. The data contain 400,000 or so distinct CDR3 sequences, less than 20% of them singletons. The sequencing input was peripheral blood. The receptors were sampled from a woman under 30 with stable Graves' hyperthyroidism.

The sample holds many counts of this clonotype. The chain recombines TRBV29-1 with TRBJ1-3; D is uncertain. V lost 7 bases, J lost 0 bases, and 16 bases lay in between. The germline CDR1 and CDR2 sequences are SQVTM and ANQGSEA. The CDR3 is 15 amino acids. The CDR3 loop is CSASHRGSSGNTIYF. The CDR3 DNA sequence: TGCAGCGCCTCCCATCGAGGGTCCTCTGGAAACACCATATATTTT.

This clonotype was counted a few times. The junction and the germline gene differ at one end; a read error may be behind it. The chain joins TRBV7-9 to TRBJ2-4; either TRBD1 or TRBD2 may supply D (6 bases each). This CDR3 is 17 amino acids long. The germline V gene encodes CDR1 SEHNR and CDR2 FQNEAQ (reference sequence). In nucleotides, the CDR3 is TGTGCCAGCAGCCCCCTCGTCGGGGGCGACCCCCCGCACATTAAGTACTTC. It codes for CASSPLVGGDPPHIKYF.

A remark on this clonotype: A read error may be the cause here, since a much bigger clone is one base away. The chain joins TRBV10-3 to TRBJ1-1; D remains unclear. The CDR3 is made up of 13 amino acids. The germline gives CDR1 ENHRY, CDR2 SYGVKD. V was shortened by 5 bases and J by 1 base, with 8 bases between the two germline ends. The CDR3 DNA reads TGTGCCATCAGTCCACGATGGAACACTGAAGCTTTCTTT. Protein: CAISPRWNTEAFF.